This record covers a single TCR beta chain. Here immunoSEQ multiplex PCR was the method, and the copy in TCRdb shows in-frame clones only, minus some. In the table there are about 39,000 clones, over 75% of which are singletons. This entry comes from a study of T cell changes during pregnancy in multiple sclerosis. The CDR3 totals 15 residues. The germline CDR1 and CDR2 sequences are SQVTM and ANQGSEA. Trimming cost V 4 bases and J 1 base; bases outside gene matches: 5. J is TRBJ2-4 and V is TRBV29-1; 9 nucleotides agree with TRBD1. The origin of this receptor is a female donor in good health, enrolled as a control in a pregnancy study. The source material was CD4+ T cells from peripheral blood mononuclear cells, sampled in the first trimester of pregnancy. DNA of the CDR3: TGCAGCGTTGCCGGACAGGGGATCGCCAAAAACATTCAGTACTTC. It yields the protein CSVAGQGIAKNIQYF. The full variable domain, rest sourced from reference TRBV29-1 and TRBJ2-4, is SAVISQKPSRDICQRGTSLTIQCQVDSQVTMMFWYRQQPGQSLTLIATANQGSEATYESGFVIDKFPISRPNLTFSTLTVSNMSPEDSSIYLCSVAGQGIAKNIQYFGAGTRLSVL.